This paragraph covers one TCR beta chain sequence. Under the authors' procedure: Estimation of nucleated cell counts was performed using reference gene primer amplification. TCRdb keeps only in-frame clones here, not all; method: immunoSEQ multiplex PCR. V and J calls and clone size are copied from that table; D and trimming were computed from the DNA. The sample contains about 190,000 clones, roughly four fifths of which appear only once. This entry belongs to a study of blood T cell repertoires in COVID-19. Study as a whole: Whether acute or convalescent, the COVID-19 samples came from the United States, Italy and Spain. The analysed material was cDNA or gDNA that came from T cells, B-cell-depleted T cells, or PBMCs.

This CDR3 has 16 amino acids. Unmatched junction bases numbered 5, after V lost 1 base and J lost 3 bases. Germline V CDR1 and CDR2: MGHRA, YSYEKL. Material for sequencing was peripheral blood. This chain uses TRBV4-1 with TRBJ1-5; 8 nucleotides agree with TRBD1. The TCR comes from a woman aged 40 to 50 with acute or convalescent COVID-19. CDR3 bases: TGCGCCAGCAGCCAAGGGGACAGGTCCAACAATCAGCCCCAGCATTTT. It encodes CASSQGDRSNNQPQHF.